The present TCR beta chain was sequenced within a study of T cell responses to AZD1222 COVID-19 vaccine. Findings and caveats of the study: Just a handful of AZD1222 recipients were seropositive at baseline.

Comments on this clone: What it recognizes is unknown.

The CDR3 totals 15 residues. The V gene lost 3 bases and the J gene lost 3 bases, with 15 bases spanning the gap. CDR1 is GTSNPN and CDR2 is SVGIG in the germline V gene (reference sequence). TCRdb's table, derived via immunoSEQ multiplex PCR, lists solely in-frame clones and lacks some. Among about 130,000 clones, 75% to 90% were seen once, and the ten largest hold about 4.3%. This TCR was sampled from an adult who received the AZD1222 COVID-19 vaccine. This specimen consisted of peripheral blood, obtained 28 days after the second AZD1222 dose. The V and J genes are TRBV30 and TRBJ1-5; weak D call: TRBD1 (6 bases). In nucleotides, the CDR3 is TGTGCCTGGAGCGGGGACACTAATTACAATCAGCCCCAGCATTTT. Translation gives CAWSGDTNYNQPQHF.